One and the same sample provided the 20 T cell receptor beta chains below, sequenced in a study of blood T cell repertoires in COVID-19. Repertoires were generated with immunoSEQ multiplex PCR, while TCRdb's copy carries only in-frame clones and drops some. The table records hundreds of thousands of clones, approximately 87% of them present only once. Sequencing was done on a sample of PBMCs or T cells enriched from blood (not recorded which). These receptors all come from a woman aged 45-65 years in a cohort exposed to, infected with or recovered from COVID-19 (not recorded which).

The gene calls are TRBV18 and TRBJ1-3, with D uncertain. V dropped 2 bases and J dropped 0 bases, with 8 bases sitting between them. The CDR3 contains 15 residues. The V gene's germline CDR1 is KGHSH and CDR2 LQKENI. The chain's CDR3 is CASSPIQNSGNTIYF. In DNA, the CDR3 is TGTGCCAGCTCACCAATCCAGAACTCTGGAAACACCATATATTTT.

The rearrangement uses TRBV19 and TRBJ1-2; no clear D gene. CDR3 length: 14 residues. Trimming stripped 2 bases from V and 6 bases from J, with 13 bases between. CDR1 and CDR2 (germline): LNHDA, SQIVND (reference sequence). CDR3 coding DNA: TGTGCCAGTAGTATAAATTTGATAGCTCATGGCTACACCTTC. Translating it yields CASSINLIAHGYTF. The entire variable domain, with the rest obtained from reference TRBV19 and TRBJ1-2, is as follows: DGGITQSPKYLFRKEGQNVTLSCEQNLNHDAMYWYRQDPGQGLRLIYYSQIVNDFQKGDIAEGYSVSREKKESFPLTVTSAQKNPTAFYLCASSINLIAHGYTFGSGTRLTVV.

The chain combines TRBV13 with TRBJ1-2, with TRBD1 matching over 7 bases. With 5 bases clipped from V and 4 bases from J, the junction kept 4 bases outside the gene matches. CDR1 and CDR2 (germline): PRHDT, FYEKMQ (reference sequence). There are 13 residues in the CDR3. CDR3 residues: CASSQTGLYGYTF. The CDR3 coding sequence is TGTGCCAGCAGCCAGACAGGGCTCTATGGCTACACCTTC.

The CDR3 region has the DNA TGTGCCAGCAGCGAGAACAGGGGTGAGGCCACCTTC. This encodes CASSENRGEATF. V gene TRBV11-2 combines with J gene TRBJ1-2, with 7 bases that match TRBD1. The germline V gene encodes CDR1 SGHAT and CDR2 FQNNGV. Trimming removed 5 bases from V and 13 bases from J; junction bases left unmatched: 10. The CDR3 consists of 12 residues.

The rearrangement joins TRBV28 to TRBJ1-2, with a weak D call TRBD1 (5 bases). Trimming took off 6 bases at V and 1 base at J, with 12 bases between the two ends. The V gene's germline CDR1 is MDHEN and CDR2 SYDVKM. The CDR3 totals 14 residues. The CDR3 here is CASRLPGGNYGYTF. In DNA, the CDR3 is TGTGCCAGCAGACTCCCCGGGGGTAACTATGGCTACACCTTC.

V gene TRBV29-1 combines with J gene TRBJ2-5; perhaps TRBD2 as D (7 bases). Germline V gene data show CDR1 as SQVTM and CDR2 as ANQGSEA. The CDR3 sequence is 15 residues long. Trimming left V 3 bases short and J 7 bases short, with 21 bases between. The CDR3 sequence: CSVDENTGGGGTQYF. The CDR3 DNA reads as TGCAGCGTTGACGAAAATACGGGCGGGGGCGGGACCCAGTACTTC.

The chain employs TRBV9 and TRBJ1-6, with D possibly TRBD1 on 5 matching bases. Germline CDR1 and CDR2: SGDLS and YYNGEE. The CDR3 contains 15 residues. V shed 2 bases and J shed 9 bases, with 15 bases lying between them. Written as DNA, the CDR3 is TGTGCCAGCAGCGTCGAGGACACCCAACTTTCACCCCTCCACTTT. Translating gives CASSVEDTQLSPLHF.

This clone was recorded a few times. The gene calls are TRBV5-3 and TRBJ2-7; possible D gene TRBD1, 7 bases. TRBV5-3 is identified as an open reading frame with a role that is uncertain. CDR3 size: 18 residues. V was pared by 3 bases and J by 1 base, with 23 bases between. The CDR3: CARSSWGATGDKSYEQYF. The CDR3 coding sequence is TGTGCCAGAAGCTCATGGGGGGCCACAGGGGACAAATCCTACGAGCAGTACTTC.

The chain links TRBV27 to TRBJ2-7; TRBD1 matches at 8 bases. Germline CDR1 and CDR2: MNHEY and SMNVEV (reference sequence). V was pared by 2 bases and J by 5 bases, with 2 bases of the junction left unmatched. This CDR3 contains 13 residues. Written as DNA, the CDR3 is TGTGCCAGCAGTTTACAGGGGGCTAACGAGCAGTACTTC. Translated: CASSLQGANEQYF.

This sequence joins TRBV27 and TRBJ2-2; D possibly corresponds to TRBD2 (5 bases). The CDR3 spans 14 residues. V lost 3 bases to trimming and J lost 4 bases, with 9 bases between them. Germline-derived CDR1 and CDR2 are MNHEY and SMNVEV (reference sequence). The DNA for the CDR3 is TGTGCCAGCAGTTTCACGGGGAGCACCGGGGAGCTGTTTTTT. Translation: CASSFTGSTGELFF.

CDR3 nucleotides: TGTGCCAGCAGTGTAACCGGACAGGGCGCGAATGAAAAACTGTTTTTT. This translates into CASSVTGQGANEKLFF. The chain has TRBV27 and TRBJ1-4, with 8 bases matching TRBD1. CDR1 and CDR2 (germline): MNHEY, SMNVEV (reference sequence). V shed 5 bases and J 5 bases; nucleotides not matched to a gene: 10. This CDR3 region has 16 residues.

This clone was seen only once. This chain's CDR3 is CSAQGLAGASRTQYF. DNA for the CDR3: TGCAGCGCTCAGGGACTAGCGGGGGCCAGCAGGACGCAGTATTTT. V usage is TRBV29-1 and J usage is TRBJ2-3; TRBD2 matches at 14 bases. Germline V gives CDR1 SQVTM, CDR2 ANQGSEA. V shed 7 bases, J shed 9 bases, and the junction held 12 bases outside the gene matches. The CDR3 contains 15 residues.

The chain uses TRBV28 and TRBJ2-7; 12 bases line up with TRBD1. Germline CDR1 reads MDHEN; CDR2 reads SYDVKM. With V trimmed by 5 bases and J by 4 bases, 12 bases remained unmatched. The CDR3 runs 17 residues. The CDR3 DNA sequence: TGTGCCAGCAGTGCTACCGGGACAGGGGGCCTATTGTACGAGCAGTACTTC. It encodes CASSATGTGGLLYEQYF.

This clone was observed once. This chain connects TRBV5-1 to TRBJ1-1, with TRBD1 matching over 9 bases. The CDR3 is made up of 13 amino acids. Trimming removed 4 bases from V and 7 bases from J; junction bases left unmatched: 5. CDR1 and CDR2 from the germline V gene are SGHRS and YFSETQ. CDR3 in amino acids: CASSAGTGLEAFF. CDR3 sequence (DNA): TGCGCCAGCAGCGCCGGGACAGGGCTTGAAGCTTTCTTT. Together with reference TRBV5-1 and TRBJ1-1, the CDR3 gives the full variable domain: KAGVTQTPRYLIKTRGQQVTLSCSPISGHRSVSWYQQTPGQGLQFLFEYFSETQRNKGNFPGRFSGRQFSNSRSEMNVSTLELGDSALYLCASSAGTGLEAFFGQGTRLTVV.

The gene calls are TRBV30 and TRBJ1-5; TRBD1 aligns across 7 bases. Germline CDR1 GTSNPN, CDR2 SVGIG (reference sequence). The CDR3 spans 15 residues. The V gene end was trimmed by 4 bases and the J gene end by 8 bases; junction bases not matched to a gene: 14. The chain's CDR3 is CAWNPGQRTGEPQHF. For the CDR3, the DNA is TGTGCCTGGAACCCGGGACAGAGAACGGGTGAGCCCCAGCATTTT. Together with reference TRBV30 and TRBJ1-5, the CDR3 gives the full variable domain: SQTIHQWPATLVQPVGSPLSLECTVEGTSNPNLYWYRQAAGRGLQLLFYSVGIGQISSEVPQNLSASRPQDRQFILSSKKLLLSDSGFYLCAWNPGQRTGEPQHFGDGTRLSIL.

This chain's CDR3 is CASSILPVRDNSPLHF. The DNA of the CDR3 is TGTGCCAGTAGTATCCTCCCGGTCCGGGATAATTCACCCCTCCACTTT. The chain combines TRBV19 with TRBJ1-6; D not certain. Germline values: CDR1 LNHDA, CDR2 SQIVND (reference sequence). Trimming cost V 3 bases and J 5 bases, with 14 bases left between them. This CDR3 spans 16 amino acids.

The V gene is TRBV5-6, the J gene TRBJ2-3; D is unclear. Deletions cut 4 bases from V and 6 bases from J, with 15 bases between. The CDR3 runs to 14 residues. The germline V gene has CDR1 SGHDT and CDR2 YYEEEE. This CDR3 is CASSPLRRRDTQYF. CDR3 sequence (DNA): TGTGCCAGCAGCCCCCTCCGGCGGCGGGATACGCAGTATTTT. Together with reference TRBV5-6 and TRBJ2-3, the CDR3 gives the full variable domain: DAGVTQSPTHLIKTRGQQVTLRCSPKSGHDTVSWYQQALGQGPQFIFQYYEEEERQRGNFPDRFSGHQFPNYSSELNVNALLLGDSALYLCASSPLRRRDTQYFGPGTRLTVL.

This chain uses TRBV3-1 (or the pseudogene TRBV3-2) with TRBJ1-1; TRBD1 aligns across 8 bases. Germline assignment: CDR1 LGHDT and CDR2 YNNKEL (reference sequence). J lost 4 bases, V lost 2 bases, and 15 bases had no gene match. This CDR3 has 18 residues. The CDR3 region has the DNA TGTGCCAGCAGCCAACTCGGACAGGGCGGGGGTAGGGGCACTGAAGCTTTCTTT. Translation: CASSQLGQGGGRGTEAFF.

The rearrangement links TRBV5-1 to TRBJ2-1; 12 positions match TRBD2. Trimming cost V 4 bases and J 2 bases; bases outside gene matches: 7. The CDR3 covers 17 residues. Looked up from germline, CDR1 is SGHRS and CDR2 is YFSETQ. The CDR3 region has the DNA TGCGCCAGCAGCGCCCGACTAGCGGGGGTCGCCTACAATGAGCAGTTCTTC. Its translation is CASSARLAGVAYNEQFF.

The chain uses TRBV6-2 or TRBV6-3 and TRBJ2-3, with 7 bases aligning to TRBD1. J was trimmed by 2 bases and V by 6 bases; bases with no gene match: 5. The length of the CDR3 is 14 residues. Germline-derived CDR1 and CDR2 are MNHEY and SVGEGT. Here the CDR3 reads CASSQGQFTDTQYF. The CDR3 coding sequence is TGTGCCAGCAGCCAGGGACAGTTCACAGATACGCAGTATTTT.